These T cell receptor beta chains were read from a single sample in a study of blood T cell repertoires in COVID-19. TCRdb's copy holds only in-frame clones and misses some; the assay was immunoSEQ multiplex PCR. The data show 230,000 or so clones, around 82% seen once. The specimen was PBMCs or T cells enriched from blood (not recorded which). These receptors originate from a man aged 45-65 years who had recovered from COVID-19. CDR3s leave out the opening cysteine and the closing phenylalanine or tryptophan.

v_call,j_call,cdr3_aa
TRBV3-1/TRBV3-2,TRBJ1-2,ASSHETGGNYGYT
TRBV7-2,TRBJ2-7,ASSLARTQSEQY
TRBV3-1/TRBV3-2,TRBJ2-3,ASSSFRGVTDTQY
TRBV7-2,TRBJ2-3,ASSRDFSGSTDTQY
TRBV2,TRBJ2-3,ASSEEVAGAVDTQY
TRBV24-1,TRBJ1-1,ATSDRGSEAF
TRBV5-1,TRBJ2-7,ASSSTGNYEQY
TRBV4-1,TRBJ1-5,ASSQVTPLRNQPQH
TRBV9,TRBJ2-3,ASSVLVESTDTQY
TRBV2,TRBJ2-5,ASRTGRQETQY
TRBV4-3,TRBJ2-2,ASSQGLAAGELF
TRBV6-5,TRBJ1-4,ASSHQGVDYEKLF
TRBV27,TRBJ2-7,ASRKKPGLESYEQY
TRBV11-3,TRBJ1-1,ASGRTGRTEAF
TRBV9,TRBJ2-3,ASSVPGTSGGAEVDTQY
TRBV9,TRBJ1-1,ASSPRHNRENTEAF
TRBV5-1,TRBJ1-2,ASSLGGRGFDGYT
TRBV7-9,TRBJ1-2,ASSSGGLAARYGYT
TRBV9,TRBJ2-5,ASSVDGTRKETQY
TRBV4-2,TRBJ2-7,ASSQGGLGQNQY
TRBV5-1,TRBJ1-4,ASSLQGSAEKLF
TRBV28,TRBJ2-5,ANRKPGVETQY
TRBV12-3/TRBV12-4,TRBJ2-7,ASSFGSGTGEI
TRBV14,TRBJ1-4,ASSQVGQGGEKLF
TRBV6-6,TRBJ2-7,ASSYLTGTGSYEQY
TRBV9,TRBJ2-2,ASSGLADRVIGELF
TRBV19,TRBJ1-1,ASSRDTQGDTEAF
TRBV29-1,TRBJ2-2,SVDGGINTGELF
TRBV24-1,TRBJ2-3,ATSDWGDLDTQY
TRBV5-1,TRBJ2-3,ASTPQQGGLTDTQY
TRBV27,TRBJ2-1,ASSLYRDRVAYNEQF
TRBV7-3,TRBJ2-5,ASSLITGTQETQY
TRBV2,TRBJ2-2,ASSPRTSGTGELF
TRBV7-9,TRBJ2-1,ASSLSSISATDEQF
TRBV5-1,TRBJ1-1,ASSDTGGNTEAF
TRBV5-4,TRBJ2-3,ASSFSGSNTDTQY
TRBV15,TRBJ2-5,ATSRHRAETQY
TRBV28,TRBJ1-5,ASRPSGSSNQPQH
TRBV19,TRBJ1-1,ASKQGWNTEAF
TRBV7-9,TRBJ1-4,ASSRTREANEKLF
TRBV7-9,TRBJ2-7,ASSGGTVHEQY
TRBV12-3/TRBV12-4,TRBJ2-3,ASSIKSRDTQY
TRBV30,TRBJ1-2,AWVRDTGYGYT
TRBV9,TRBJ1-1,ASSGIVGRSDTEAF
TRBV30,TRBJ2-6,AWSVRGFSSVLT
TRBV4-2,TRBJ1-1,ASSQVPQRGPNTEAF
TRBV28,TRBJ2-7,ASSLSPRLNEQY
TRBV7-2,TRBJ1-6,ASSLGTGLLDSPLH
TRBV11-2,TRBJ2-1,ASSLIGLVHEQF